The 8 T cell receptor beta chains reported below all come from one sample, sequenced in a study of blood T cell repertoires in COVID-19. The data were produced by immunoSEQ multiplex PCR, yet TCRdb's version contains in-frame clones alone and is incomplete. This sample has around 110,000 clones, with roughly 80% found just once. Sequenced: peripheral blood. The receptors stem from a man aged 30 to 39 with acute or convalescent COVID-19.

The V call is TRBV5-4, the J call TRBJ2-7, with 8 bases identical to TRBD2. V lost 10 bases and J lost 2; bases outside the gene matches: 8. CDR1 and CDR2 (germline): SGHNT, YYREEE (reference sequence). CDR3 length: 13 residues. For the CDR3, the DNA is TGTGCCGGAAAAGCGGGAGAGCCCTACGAGCAGTACGTC. This encodes CAGKAGEPYEQYV.

The chain uses TRBV4-3 and TRBJ2-1, with TRBD2 matching 11 bases. V shed 0 bases, J shed 7 bases, and the junction held 5 bases outside the gene matches. Per germline, CDR1 LGHNA and CDR2 YSLEER. This CDR3 is built from 16 residues. The CDR3 sequence: CASSQDWLAGGNEQFF. Written as DNA, the CDR3 is TGCGCCAGCAGCCAAGATTGGTTAGCGGGGGGGAATGAGCAGTTCTTC.

This rearrangement joins TRBV3-1 (or the pseudogene TRBV3-2) to TRBJ1-3; D remains ambiguous. The germline CDR1 and CDR2 sequences are LGHDT and YNNKEL (reference sequence). The CDR3 runs to 15 residues. V was shortened by 0 bases and J by 0 bases, with 6 bases between the two germline ends. CDR3 protein: CASSQERLSGNTIYF. The CDR3 DNA reads TGTGCCAGCAGCCAAGAACGACTCTCTGGAAACACCATATATTTT.

This chain connects TRBV9 to TRBJ2-3, with D possibly being TRBD1 (6 bases). This CDR3 comprises 14 residues. CDR1 is SGDLS, CDR2 YYNGEE, per germline. The V and J ends lost 0 bases and 7 bases respectively, with 12 bases between them. The chain's CDR3 is CASSVDGQTNTQYF. The CDR3 nucleotides are TGTGCCAGCAGCGTAGATGGACAGACGAATACGCAGTATTTT. Complete variable domain (other parts from reference TRBV9 and TRBJ2-3): DSGVTQTPKHLITATGQRVTLRCSPRSGDLSVYWYQQSLDQGLQFLIQYYNGEERAKGNILERFSAQQFPDLHSELNLSSLELGDSALYFCASSVDGQTNTQYFGPGTRLTVL.

The CDR3 here is CTSSQEPGDSYNEQFF. The CDR3 DNA is TGCACCAGCAGCCAAGAACCAGGGGACTCCTACAATGAGCAGTTCTTC. The chain is built from TRBV1 and TRBJ2-1; no DNA check was done on the table's D call, TRBD1. TRBV1 is a recognized pseudogene. CDR3 size: 16 residues.

This sequence joins TRBV7-9 and TRBJ2-2; no definite D call. The V and J ends lost 3 bases and 6 bases respectively, with 5 bases between them. There are 12 residues in the CDR3. The germline gives CDR1 SEHNR, CDR2 FQNEAQ (reference sequence). The CDR3 is CASSFSSGELFF. CDR3 DNA sequence: TGTGCCAGCAGCTTTAGCTCCGGGGAGCTGTTTTTT.

The J gene is TRBJ2-3, the V gene TRBV28; TRBD1 matches 7 bases. The length of the CDR3 is 13 residues. Germline CDR1 reads MDHEN; CDR2 reads SYDVKM. With V trimmed by 7 bases and J by 7 bases, 8 bases remained unmatched. CDR3 amino acids: CASIDRADNTQYF. CDR3 sequence (DNA): TGTGCCAGCATTGACAGGGCCGATAATACGCAGTATTTT.

The chain employs TRBV7-9 and TRBJ1-2; 9 bases match TRBD1. Unmatched junction bases numbered 7, after V lost 4 bases and J lost 1 base. This CDR3 contains 16 residues. Germline CDR1 and CDR2: SEHNR and FQNEAQ (reference sequence). The CDR3 bases are TGTGCCAGCAGCTCGGGGGACAGGGCCCTTAACTATGGCTACACCTTC. Its translation: CASSSGDRALNYGYTF.